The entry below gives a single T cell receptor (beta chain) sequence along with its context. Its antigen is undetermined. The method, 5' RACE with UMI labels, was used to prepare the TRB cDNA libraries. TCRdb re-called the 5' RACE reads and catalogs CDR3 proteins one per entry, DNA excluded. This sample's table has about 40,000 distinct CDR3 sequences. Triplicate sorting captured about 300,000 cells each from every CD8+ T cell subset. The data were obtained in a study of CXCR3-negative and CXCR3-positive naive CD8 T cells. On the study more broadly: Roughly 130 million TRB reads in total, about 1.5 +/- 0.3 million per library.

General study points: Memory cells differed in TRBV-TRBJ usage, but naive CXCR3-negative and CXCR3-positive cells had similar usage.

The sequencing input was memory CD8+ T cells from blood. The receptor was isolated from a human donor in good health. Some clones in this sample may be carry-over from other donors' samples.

CDR3 amino acids: CASSLNGNNEQFF. V usage is TRBV7-3 and J usage is TRBJ2-1; TCRdb designates TRBD1, a call that cannot be tested without DNA. Germline CDR1 and CDR2: SGHTA and FQGTGA. The CDR3 has 13 amino acids. Using reference TRBV7-3 and TRBJ2-1 for the parts outside the CDR3, the full variable domain is GAGVSQTPSNKVTEKGKYVELRCDPISGHTALYWYRQSLGQGPEFLIYFQGTGAADDSGLPNDRFFAVRPEGSVSTLKIQRTERGDSAVYLCASSLNGNNEQFFGPGTRLTVL.